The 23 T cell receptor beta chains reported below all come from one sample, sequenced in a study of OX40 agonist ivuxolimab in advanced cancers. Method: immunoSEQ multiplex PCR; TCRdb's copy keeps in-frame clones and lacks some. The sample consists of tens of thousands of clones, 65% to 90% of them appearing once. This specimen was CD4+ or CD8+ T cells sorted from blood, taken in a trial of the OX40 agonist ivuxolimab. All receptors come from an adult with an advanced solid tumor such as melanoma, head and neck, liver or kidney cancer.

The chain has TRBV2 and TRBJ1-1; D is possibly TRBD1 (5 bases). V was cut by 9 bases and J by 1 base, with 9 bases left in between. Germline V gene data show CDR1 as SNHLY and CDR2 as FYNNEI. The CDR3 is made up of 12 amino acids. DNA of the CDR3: TGTGCCAGTTTAGACAGGAACACTGAAGCTTTCTTT. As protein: CASLDRNTEAFF.

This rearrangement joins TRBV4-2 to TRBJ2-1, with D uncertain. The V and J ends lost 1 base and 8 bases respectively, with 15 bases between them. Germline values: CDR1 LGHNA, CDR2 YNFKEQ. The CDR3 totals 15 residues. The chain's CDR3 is CASSQGSPSADEQFF. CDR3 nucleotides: TGTGCCAGCAGCCAAGGATCCCCTTCCGCCGATGAGCAGTTCTTC.

CDR3 sequence (DNA): TGTGCCAGCAGCTTAGGCTCCGGGGGGGGCCAGGGGACCCAGTACTTC. It specifies CASSLGSGGGQGTQYF. The rearrangement joins TRBV7-2 to TRBJ2-5, with 8 nucleotides matching TRBD2. The CDR3 is 16 amino acids. The junction had 11 bases not matched to a gene; V was cut back by 1 base and J by 7 bases. Germline V gene data show CDR1 as SGHTA and CDR2 as FQGNSA.

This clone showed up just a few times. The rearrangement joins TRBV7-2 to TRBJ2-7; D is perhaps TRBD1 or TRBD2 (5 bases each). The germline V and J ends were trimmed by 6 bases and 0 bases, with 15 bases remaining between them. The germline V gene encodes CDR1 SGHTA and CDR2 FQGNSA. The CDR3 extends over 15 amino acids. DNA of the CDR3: TGTGCCAGCAGGCCTGGGGGTTCCCTCTCCTACGAGCAGTACTTC. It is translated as CASRPGGSLSYEQYF.

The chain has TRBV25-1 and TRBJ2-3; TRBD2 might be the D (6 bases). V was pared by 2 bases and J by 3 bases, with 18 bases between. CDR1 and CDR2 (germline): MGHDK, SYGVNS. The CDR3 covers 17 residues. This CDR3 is CASSEPQGAGGTDTQYF. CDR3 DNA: TGTGCCAGCAGTGAACCTCAGGGAGCCGGGGGTACAGATACGCAGTATTTT.

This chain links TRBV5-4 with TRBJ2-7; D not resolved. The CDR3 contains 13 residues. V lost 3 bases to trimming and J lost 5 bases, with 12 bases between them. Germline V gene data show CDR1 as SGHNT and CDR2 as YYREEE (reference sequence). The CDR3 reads CASSSIGSHEQYF. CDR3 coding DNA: TGTGCCAGCAGCTCTATTGGTTCCCACGAGCAGTACTTC.

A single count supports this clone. The CDR3 nucleotides are TGTGCCAGCAGTCCCCGTGGGGGGACCTCCTACGAGCAGTACTTC. This gives the protein CASSPRGGTSYEQYF. The genes are TRBV27 and TRBJ2-7; possibly TRBD2 for D (6 bases). Germline assignment: CDR1 MNHEY and CDR2 SMNVEV (reference sequence). The V end was cut by 5 bases, the J end by 0 bases, with 14 bases between. This CDR3 is built from 15 residues.

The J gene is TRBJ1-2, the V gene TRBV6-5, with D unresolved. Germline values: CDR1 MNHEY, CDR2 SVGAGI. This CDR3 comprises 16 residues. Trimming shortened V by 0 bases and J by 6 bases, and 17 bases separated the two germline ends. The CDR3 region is CASSYSYVFWSDGYTF. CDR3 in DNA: TGTGCCAGCAGTTACTCGTATGTGTTTTGGTCGGATGGCTACACCTTC.

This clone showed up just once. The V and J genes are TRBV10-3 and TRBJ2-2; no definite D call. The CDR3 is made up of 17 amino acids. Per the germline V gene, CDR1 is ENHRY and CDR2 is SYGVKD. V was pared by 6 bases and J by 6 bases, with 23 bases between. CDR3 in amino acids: CAISGKETSMDAGELFF. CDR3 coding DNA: TGTGCCATCAGCGGAAAAGAGACGAGCATGGATGCCGGGGAGCTGTTTTTT.

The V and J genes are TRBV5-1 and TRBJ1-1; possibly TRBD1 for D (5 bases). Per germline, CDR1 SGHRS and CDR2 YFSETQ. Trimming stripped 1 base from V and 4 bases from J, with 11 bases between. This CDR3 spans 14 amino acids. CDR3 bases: TGCGCCAGCAGCTTGAGGGGAGACGGCACTGAAGCTTTCTTT. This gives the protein CASSLRGDGTEAFF.

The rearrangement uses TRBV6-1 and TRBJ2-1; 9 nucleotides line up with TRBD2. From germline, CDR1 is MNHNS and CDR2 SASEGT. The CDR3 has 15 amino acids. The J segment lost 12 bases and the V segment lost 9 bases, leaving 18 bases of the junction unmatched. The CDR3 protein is CASSPTPGLAFAQFF. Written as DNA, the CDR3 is TGTGCCAGTTCACCCACACCGGGACTAGCTTTTGCGCAGTTCTTC.

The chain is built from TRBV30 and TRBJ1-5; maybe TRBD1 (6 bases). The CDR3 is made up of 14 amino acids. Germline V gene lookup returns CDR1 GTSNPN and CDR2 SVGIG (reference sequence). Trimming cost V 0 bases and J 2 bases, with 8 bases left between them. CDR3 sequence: CAWSVGGGNQPQHF. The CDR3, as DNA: TGTGCCTGGAGTGTAGGGGGAGGCAATCAGCCCCAGCATTTT.

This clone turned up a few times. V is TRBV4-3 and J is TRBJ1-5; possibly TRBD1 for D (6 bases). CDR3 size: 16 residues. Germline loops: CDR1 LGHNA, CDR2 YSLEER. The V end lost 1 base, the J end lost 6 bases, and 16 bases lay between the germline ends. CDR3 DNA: TGCGCCAGCAGCCAAGGTACACCAGGGGTCGGTCAGCCCCAGCATTTT. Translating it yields CASSQGTPGVGQPQHF.

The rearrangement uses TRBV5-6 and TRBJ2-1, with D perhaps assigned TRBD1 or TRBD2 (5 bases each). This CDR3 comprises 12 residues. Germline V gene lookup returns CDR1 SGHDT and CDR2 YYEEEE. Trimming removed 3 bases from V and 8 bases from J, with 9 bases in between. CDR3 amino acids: CASSSLGDEQFF. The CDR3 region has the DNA TGTGCCAGCAGCTCACTAGGGGATGAGCAGTTCTTC.

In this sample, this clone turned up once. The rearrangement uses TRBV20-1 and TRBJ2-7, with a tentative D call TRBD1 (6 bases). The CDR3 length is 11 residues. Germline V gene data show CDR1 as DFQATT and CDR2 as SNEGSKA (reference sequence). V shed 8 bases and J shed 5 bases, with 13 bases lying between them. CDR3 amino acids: CSPAAGDEQYF. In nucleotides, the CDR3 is TGCAGTCCGGCCGCAGGGGACGAGCAGTACTTC.

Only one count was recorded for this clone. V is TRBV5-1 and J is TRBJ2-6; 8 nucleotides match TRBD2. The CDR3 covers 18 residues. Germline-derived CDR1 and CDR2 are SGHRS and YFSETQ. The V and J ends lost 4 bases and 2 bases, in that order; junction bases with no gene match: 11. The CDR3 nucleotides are TGCGCCAGCAGCGTCTCGACTAGCGCCTTGACTGGGGCCAACGTCCTGACTTTC. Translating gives CASSVSTSALTGANVLTF.

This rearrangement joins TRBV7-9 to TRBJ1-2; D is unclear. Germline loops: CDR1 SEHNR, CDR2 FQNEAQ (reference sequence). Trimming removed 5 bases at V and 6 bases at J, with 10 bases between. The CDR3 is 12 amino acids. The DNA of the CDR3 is TGTGCCAGCAGCCCCTGGACTGATGGCTACACCTTC. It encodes CASSPWTDGYTF.

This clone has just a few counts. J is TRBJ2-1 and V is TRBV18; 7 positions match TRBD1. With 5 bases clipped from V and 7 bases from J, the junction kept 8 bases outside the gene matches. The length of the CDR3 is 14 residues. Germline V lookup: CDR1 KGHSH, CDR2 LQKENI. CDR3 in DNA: TGTGCCAGCTCAACAAACAAACAGGGGAATGAGCAGTTCTTC. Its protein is CASSTNKQGNEQFF. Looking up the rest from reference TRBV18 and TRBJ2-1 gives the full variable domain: NAGVMQNPRHLVRRRGQEARLRCSPMKGHSHVYWYRQLPEEGLKFMVYLQKENIIDESGMPKERFSAEFPKEGPSILRIQQVVRGDSAAYFCASSTNKQGNEQFFGPGTRLTVL.

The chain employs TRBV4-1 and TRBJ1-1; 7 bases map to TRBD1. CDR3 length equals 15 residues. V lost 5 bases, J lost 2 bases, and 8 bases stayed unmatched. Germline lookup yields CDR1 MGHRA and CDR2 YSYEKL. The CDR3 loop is CASSKRAGGNTEAFF. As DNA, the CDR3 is TGCGCCAGCAGCAAAAGAGCAGGGGGTAACACTGAAGCTTTCTTT.

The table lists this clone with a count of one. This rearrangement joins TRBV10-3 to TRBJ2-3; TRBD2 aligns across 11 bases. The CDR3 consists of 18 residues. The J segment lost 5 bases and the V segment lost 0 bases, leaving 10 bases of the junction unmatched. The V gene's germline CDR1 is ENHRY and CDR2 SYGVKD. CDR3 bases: TGTGCCATCAGTGAGTCGAGAGGACTAGCGGGTTCCGAAGATACGCAGTATTTT. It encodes CAISESRGLAGSEDTQYF.

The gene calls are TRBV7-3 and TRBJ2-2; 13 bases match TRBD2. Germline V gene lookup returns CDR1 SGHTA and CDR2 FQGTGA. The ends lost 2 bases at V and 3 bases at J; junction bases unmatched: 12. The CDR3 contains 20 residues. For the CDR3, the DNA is TGTGCCAGCAGCTTATGGGGTCCGGGACTAGCGGGAATTGACACCGGGGAGCTGTTTTTT. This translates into CASSLWGPGLAGIDTGELFF.

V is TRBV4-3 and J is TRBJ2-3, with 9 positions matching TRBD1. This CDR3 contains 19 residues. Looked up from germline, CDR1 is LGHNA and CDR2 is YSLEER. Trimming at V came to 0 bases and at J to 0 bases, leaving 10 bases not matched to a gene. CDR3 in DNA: TGCGCCAGCAGCCAAGATCACGGGACAGGGCTAACAAGCACAGATACGCAGTATTTT. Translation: CASSQDHGTGLTSTDTQYF.

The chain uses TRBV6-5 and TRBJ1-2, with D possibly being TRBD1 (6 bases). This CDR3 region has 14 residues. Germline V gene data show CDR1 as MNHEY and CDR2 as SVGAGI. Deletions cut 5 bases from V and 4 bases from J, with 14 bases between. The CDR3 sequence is CASSTGTGIYGYTF. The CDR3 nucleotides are TGTGCCAGCAGTACCGGTACAGGGATCTATGGCTACACCTTC.